This T cell receptor beta chain stems from a study of response to subunit inactivated influenza vaccine. This CDR3 region has 17 residues. Germline values: CDR1 LGHNA, CDR2 YSLEER. V was pared by 0 bases and J by 0 bases, with 4 bases of the junction left unmatched. Concerning this clonotype: The antigen remains unidentified.

Study findings and constraints: The authors suggested that few new T cells are recruited per seasonal influenza vaccination.

TCRdb recomputed calls from the RT-PCR reads with MiXCR, one row per CDR3 protein. The data hold around 470,000 distinct CDR3 sequences, with around 7.9% observed a single time. Sequenced here: PBMCs from blood, sampled roughly 24 months after vaccination. The chain combines TRBV4-3 with TRBJ2-1; 8 bases are shared with TRBD2. This receptor was identified in a man aged 50-75 years who received an inactivated influenza vaccine. CDR3 sequence reads: CASSQEEAGASYNEQFF. The DNA of the CDR3 is TGCGCCAGCAGCCAAGAAGAAGCGGGAGCCTCCTACAATGAGCAGTTCTTC.